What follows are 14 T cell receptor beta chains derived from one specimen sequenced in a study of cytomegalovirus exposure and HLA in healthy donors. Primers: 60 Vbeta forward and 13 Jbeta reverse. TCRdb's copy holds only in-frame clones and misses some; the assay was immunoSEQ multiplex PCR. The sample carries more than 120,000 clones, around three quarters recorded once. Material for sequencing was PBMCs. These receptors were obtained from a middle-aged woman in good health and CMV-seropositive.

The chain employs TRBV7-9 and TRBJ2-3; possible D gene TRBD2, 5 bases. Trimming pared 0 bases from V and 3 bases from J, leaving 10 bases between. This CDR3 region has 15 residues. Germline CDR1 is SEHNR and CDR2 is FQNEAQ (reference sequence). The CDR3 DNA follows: TGTGCCAGCAGCTTAGCGCTTTCGGGAACAGATACGCAGTATTTT. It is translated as CASSLALSGTDTQYF.

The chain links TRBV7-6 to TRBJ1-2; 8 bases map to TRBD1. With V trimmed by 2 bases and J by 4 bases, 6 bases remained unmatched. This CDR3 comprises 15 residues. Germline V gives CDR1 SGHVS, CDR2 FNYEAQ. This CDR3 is CASSLRQGAGYGYTF. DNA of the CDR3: TGTGCCAGCAGCTTACGGCAGGGGGCCGGCTATGGCTACACCTTC.

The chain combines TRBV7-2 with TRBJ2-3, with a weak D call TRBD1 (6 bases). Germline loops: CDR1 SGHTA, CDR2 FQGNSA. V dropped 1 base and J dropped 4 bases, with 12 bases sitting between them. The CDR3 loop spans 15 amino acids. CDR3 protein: CASSLEQGGADTQYF. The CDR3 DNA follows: TGTGCCAGCAGCTTAGAACAGGGTGGTGCAGATACGCAGTATTTT.

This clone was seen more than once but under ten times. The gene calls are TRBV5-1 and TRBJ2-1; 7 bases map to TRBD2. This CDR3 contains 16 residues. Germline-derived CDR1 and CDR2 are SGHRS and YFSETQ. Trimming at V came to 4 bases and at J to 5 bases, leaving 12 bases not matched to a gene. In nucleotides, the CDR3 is TGCGCCAGCAGCGCAGCTCCTAGCGGAGCAGACAATGAGCAGTTCTTC. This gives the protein CASSAAPSGADNEQFF.

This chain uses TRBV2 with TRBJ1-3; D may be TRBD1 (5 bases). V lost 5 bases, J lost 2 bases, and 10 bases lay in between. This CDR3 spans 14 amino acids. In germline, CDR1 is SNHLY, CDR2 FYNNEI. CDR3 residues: CASSPQATGNTIYF. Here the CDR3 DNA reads TGTGCCAGCAGTCCACAGGCTACTGGAAACACCATATATTTT.

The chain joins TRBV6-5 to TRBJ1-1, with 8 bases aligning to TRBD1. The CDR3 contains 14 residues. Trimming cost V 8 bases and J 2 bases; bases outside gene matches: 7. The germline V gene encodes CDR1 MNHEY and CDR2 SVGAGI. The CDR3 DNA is TGTGCCAGCGGGAGGGACAGGCCTAACACTGAAGCTTTCTTT. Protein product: CASGRDRPNTEAFF.

Written as DNA, the CDR3 is TGTGCCTGGAGTCGACTAGCGGGGGAGGAGACCCAGTACTTC. It specifies CAWSRLAGEETQYF. The chain employs TRBV30 and TRBJ2-5; 12 bases map to TRBD2. Germline V lookup: CDR1 GTSNPN, CDR2 SVGIG (reference sequence). V shed 2 bases, J shed 5 bases, and the junction held 3 bases outside the gene matches. This CDR3 contains 14 residues.

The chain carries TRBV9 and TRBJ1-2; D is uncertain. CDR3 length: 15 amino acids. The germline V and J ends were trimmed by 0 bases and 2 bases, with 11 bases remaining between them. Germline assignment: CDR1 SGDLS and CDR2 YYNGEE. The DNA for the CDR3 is TGTGCCAGCAGCGTAGAGGCGGGAGCCAACTATGGCTACACCTTC. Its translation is CASSVEAGANYGYTF.

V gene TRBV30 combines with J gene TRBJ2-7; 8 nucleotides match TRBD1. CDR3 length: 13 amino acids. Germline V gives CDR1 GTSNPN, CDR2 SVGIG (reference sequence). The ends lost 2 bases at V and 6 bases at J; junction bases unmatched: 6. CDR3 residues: CAWSPRQGSEQYF. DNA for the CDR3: TGTGCCTGGAGTCCGAGACAGGGGAGCGAGCAGTACTTC.

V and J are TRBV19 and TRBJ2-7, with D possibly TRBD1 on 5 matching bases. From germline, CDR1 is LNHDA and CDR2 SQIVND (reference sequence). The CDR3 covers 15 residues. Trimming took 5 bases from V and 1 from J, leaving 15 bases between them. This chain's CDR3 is CASSLYGQGSYEQYF. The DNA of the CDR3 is TGTGCCAGTAGTCTCTATGGGCAGGGATCCTACGAGCAGTACTTC. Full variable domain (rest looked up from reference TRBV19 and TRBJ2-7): DGGITQSPKYLFRKEGQNVTLSCEQNLNHDAMYWYRQDPGQGLRLIYYSQIVNDFQKGDIAEGYSVSREKKESFPLTVTSAQKNPTAFYLCASSLYGQGSYEQYFGPGTRLTVT.

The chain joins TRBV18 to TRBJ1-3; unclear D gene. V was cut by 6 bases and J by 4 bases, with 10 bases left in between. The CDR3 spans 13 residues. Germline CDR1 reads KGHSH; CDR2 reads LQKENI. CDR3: CASSQLRGNTIYF. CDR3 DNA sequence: TGTGCCAGCTCCCAACTACGGGGAAACACCATATATTTT.

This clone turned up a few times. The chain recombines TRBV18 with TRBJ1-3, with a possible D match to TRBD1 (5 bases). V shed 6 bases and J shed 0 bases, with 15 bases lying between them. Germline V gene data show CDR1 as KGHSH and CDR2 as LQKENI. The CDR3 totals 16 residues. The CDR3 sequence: CASSRQPVFSGNTIYF. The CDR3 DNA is TGTGCCAGCTCTAGACAGCCGGTTTTCTCTGGAAACACCATATATTTT.

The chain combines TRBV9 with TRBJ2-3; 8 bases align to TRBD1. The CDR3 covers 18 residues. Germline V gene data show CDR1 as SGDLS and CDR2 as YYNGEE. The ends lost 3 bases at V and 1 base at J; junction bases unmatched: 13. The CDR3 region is CASSASRLAGQGTDTQYF. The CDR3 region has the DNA TGTGCCAGCAGCGCCTCCCGTTTGGCGGGACAGGGCACAGATACGCAGTATTTT. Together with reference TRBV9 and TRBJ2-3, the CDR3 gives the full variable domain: DSGVTQTPKHLITATGQRVTLRCSPRSGDLSVYWYQQSLDQGLQFLIQYYNGEERAKGNILERFSAQQFPDLHSELNLSSLELGDSALYFCASSASRLAGQGTDTQYFGPGTRLTVL.

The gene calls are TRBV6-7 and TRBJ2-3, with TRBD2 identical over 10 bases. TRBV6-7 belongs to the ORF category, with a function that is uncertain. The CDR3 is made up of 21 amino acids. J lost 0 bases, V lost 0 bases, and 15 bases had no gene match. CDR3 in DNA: TGTGCCAGCAGTTACTCGGGTTGGGGGCTAGCGGGAGAGCCTAGCACAGATACGCAGTATTTT. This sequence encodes CASSYSGWGLAGEPSTDTQYF.